The rows below give T cell receptor beta chains drawn from one sample of a study of somatic mutations in cytotoxic T cells in rheumatoid arthritis. Profiling relied on immunoSEQ multiplex PCR, and the TCRdb table lists in-frame clones only, not all of them. This table holds 10,000 to 12,000 clones, 77% found once. The source material was CD8+ T cells sorted from blood. These receptors came from a man aged 50 or older in good health. Each CDR3 is given with its conserved first and last residue. D genes are given only for firm matches. Clone size is given for some rows only: seen once, a few or many times, or a class if the clone is expanded.

v_gene	j_gene	d_gene	abundance	CDR3nt	CDR3aa
TRBV13	TRBJ1-5	-	-	TGTGCCAGCAGCTTAGGAAGGGGCAGCAATCAGCCCCAGCATTTT	CASSLGRGSNQPQHF
TRBV9	TRBJ1-2	-	-	TGTGCCAGCAGCGCCTATGGGGGGAACTATGGCTACACCTTC	CASSAYGGNYGYTF
TRBV7-8	TRBJ1-2	TRBD1	-	TGTGCCAGCACCCCTACAGGGGGCGGCTATGGCTACACCTTC	CASTPTGGGYGYTF
TRBV7-3	TRBJ2-3	TRBD2	-	TGTGCCAGCAGCACAGGGACTAGCGGGGGGGCGGGAGATACGCAGTATTTT	CASSTGTSGGAGDTQYF
TRBV4-3	TRBJ2-7	TRBD1	-	TGCGCCAGCAGCCAGACAGTACAGGGGCCAGTCTACGAGCAGTACTTC	CASSQTVQGPVYEQYF
TRBV4-3	TRBJ2-2	-	large	TGCGCCAGCAGCCAAGATGCGGGGGCGCCTGGGCCCGGGGAGCTGTTTTTT	CASSQDAGAPGPGELFF
TRBV7-6	TRBJ1-3	-	few	TGTGCCAGCAGCCCTAGCGCTTACGGAAACACCATATATTTT	CASSPSAYGNTIYF
TRBV27	TRBJ1-2	TRBD1	-	TGTGCCAGCAGTTTATCCCCAGGGGGAATGTATGGCTACACCTTC	CASSLSPGGMYGYTF
TRBV4-3	TRBJ2-7	-	-	TGCGCCAGCAGCCAAGATTGGGGGGACGAGCAGTACTTC	CASSQDWGDEQYF
TRBV7-3	TRBJ2-1	-	-	TGTGCCTCGGGGACTGGGTACAATGAGCAGTTCTTC	CASGTGYNEQFF
TRBV5-6	TRBJ1-5	-	-	TGTGCCAGCAGCTTGTGGTCAGAACCCTATCAGCCCCAGCATTTT	CASSLWSEPYQPQHF
TRBV7-8	TRBJ1-5	-	-	TGTGCCAGCAGCCTACGTCTCGAGCCCAATCAGCCCCAGCATTTT	CASSLRLEPNQPQHF
TRBV14	TRBJ2-7	TRBD1	-	TGTGCCAGCAGCAACGCACGGCGGGACAGGGTCTACGAGCAGTACTTC	CASSNARRDRVYEQYF
TRBV7-9	TRBJ2-1	-	-	TGTGCCAGCAGCTTACAGGGGACCAGGAGATACAATGAGCAGTTCTTC	CASSLQGTRRYNEQFF
TRBV5-6	TRBJ2-2	TRBD1	-	TGTGCCAGCAGCCAAATAAGGACAGGGGCCACCGGGGAGCTGTTTTTT	CASSQIRTGATGELFF
TRBV19	TRBJ2-7	-	-	TGTGCCAGTAGTATACGGGCAGGGAATTCCTACGAGCAGTACTTC	CASSIRAGNSYEQYF
TRBV6-5	TRBJ2-7	-	-	TGTGCCAGCAGTTACGGGGGCGGACCCTACGAGCAGTACTTC	CASSYGGGPYEQYF
TRBV19	TRBJ1-6	-	-	TGTGCCAGTAGTATAGATCTCCCGGGAACCTATAATTCACCCCTCCACTTT	CASSIDLPGTYNSPLHF
TRBV28	TRBJ1-4	-	-	TGTGCCAGCAGCACAGGGCTGGGGCGGAGAAAACTGTTTTTT	CASSTGLGRRKLFF
TRBV19	TRBJ1-5	TRBD1	-	TGTGCCAGTAGTCCACCCCGACAGGGATTCGGTCAGCCCCAGCATTTT	CASSPPRQGFGQPQHF
TRBV7-8	TRBJ1-1	-	once	TGTGCCAGCAGCTTACAAGAACGGGGGGCGCGGACTGAAGCTTTCTTT	CASSLQERGARTEAFF
TRBV29-1	TRBJ2-7	TRBD1	-	TGCAGCGTTACCGGGACAGCTGGTCAGCCCGCCTACGAGCAGTACTTC	CSVTGTAGQPAYEQYF
TRBV5-1	TRBJ2-7	-	-	TGCGCCAGCTCGGGACTGCCCTCCTACGAGCAGTACTTC	CASSGLPSYEQYF
TRBV4-1	TRBJ1-6	-	few	TGCGCCAGCAGCCCCGGCCAGGGCACTTCACCCCTCCACTTT	CASSPGQGTSPLHF
TRBV2	TRBJ1-5	-	-	TGTGCCAGCAGTGCGGGTTATAGCAATCAGCCCCAGCATTTT	CASSAGYSNQPQHF
TRBV11-2	TRBJ2-7	-	-	TGTGCCAGCAGCTTAAATATTCGTATAGAGCAGTACTTC	CASSLNIRIEQYF
TRBV9	TRBJ2-2	-	-	TGTGCCAGCAGCGTAGGTAACGGGGAGCTGTTTTTT	CASSVGNGELFF
TRBV25-1	TRBJ2-1	TRBD2	-	TGTGCCAGCAGTGAGGTCGCGGGACTAGCAGATGAGCAGTTCTTC	CASSEVAGLADEQFF
TRBV27	TRBJ1-4	TRBD1	-	TGTGCCAGCAGTCCAAGACAGGGAACTAATGAAAAACTGTTTTTT	CASSPRQGTNEKLFF
TRBV13	TRBJ1-2	-	-	TGTGCCAGCAGCTTATGGGGGGACGACTATGGCTACACCTTC	CASSLWGDDYGYTF
TRBV6-1	TRBJ2-7	-	-	TGTGCCAGCAGTGTCGGGCAGGGGAGGGCCTACGAGCAGTACTTC	CASSVGQGRAYEQYF
TRBV4-3	TRBJ1-3	-	-	TGCGCCAGCAGCCGGACACAGGGTTTAGGAAACACCATATATTTT	CASSRTQGLGNTIYF
TRBV7-8	TRBJ2-2	-	-	TGTGCCAGCAGCGCACGAAAAATAGCGAACACCGGGGAGCTGTTTTTT	CASSARKIANTGELFF
TRBV27	TRBJ1-5	TRBD1	-	TGTGCCAGCAGTCCGAGGGGGCGTAGTAGCCAGCCCCAGCATTTT	CASSPRGRSSQPQHF
TRBV7-9	TRBJ2-3	TRBD2	-	TGTGCCAGCAGTTCGGGACTAGCGGGGGGTACAGATACGCAGTATTTT	CASSSGLAGGTDTQYF
TRBV21-1	TRBJ2-7	-	-	TGTGCCAGATTCGAGATACCTTACGAGCAGTACTTC	CARFEIPYEQYF
TRBV28	TRBJ2-3	-	few	TGTGCCAGCAGTAAGACAGGAAGCACAGATACGCAGTATTTT	CASSKTGSTDTQYF
TRBV27	TRBJ2-5	TRBD2	-	TGTGCCAGCAGTATAAATAGCGGGGGACCACAAGAGACCCAGTACTTC	CASSINSGGPQETQYF
TRBV19	TRBJ1-5	TRBD1	-	TGTGCCGGGTCCTCCGGGACAGGGGTCAATCAGCCCCAGCATTTT	CAGSSGTGVNQPQHF
TRBV9	TRBJ1-4	TRBD1	-	TGTGCCAGCAGCACGCATGGGGGGACAGGGTTTGAAAAACTGTTTTTT	CASSTHGGTGFEKLFF
TRBV27	TRBJ1-1	-	few	TGTGCCAGCAGTTTGAATGGAGGAGGGGTCAACACTGAAGCTTTCTTT	CASSLNGGGVNTEAFF
TRBV13	TRBJ2-3	-	few	TGTGCCAGCCTCCGGGACAACCACCGAGATACGCAGTATTTT	CASLRDNHRDTQYF
TRBV7-7	TRBJ2-7	-	-	TGTGCCAGCAGCTTAGGGGCCCATAGCTCCTACGAGCAGTACTTC	CASSLGAHSSYEQYF
TRBV28	TRBJ2-7	TRBD1	-	TGTGCCAGCAGTTGGGACAGGGGACCCCTAATGGACGAGCAGTACTTC	CASSWDRGPLMDEQYF
TRBV14	TRBJ2-1	-	-	TGTGCCAGCAGCCCCTGGGGAGCACTTCGGAATGAGCAGTTCTTC	CASSPWGALRNEQFF
TRBV28	TRBJ2-5	-	-	TGTGCCAGCAGCCTCACCCCGGACTTTCAAGAGACCCAGTACTTC	CASSLTPDFQETQYF
TRBV4-1	TRBJ2-2	-	-	TGCGCCAGCAGCCCCGGGGATCCGACGAACACCGGGGAGCTGTTTTTT	CASSPGDPTNTGELFF
TRBV5-1	TRBJ2-2	-	-	TGCGCCAGCAGCTTGACATCAACCGGGGAGCTGTTTTTT	CASSLTSTGELFF